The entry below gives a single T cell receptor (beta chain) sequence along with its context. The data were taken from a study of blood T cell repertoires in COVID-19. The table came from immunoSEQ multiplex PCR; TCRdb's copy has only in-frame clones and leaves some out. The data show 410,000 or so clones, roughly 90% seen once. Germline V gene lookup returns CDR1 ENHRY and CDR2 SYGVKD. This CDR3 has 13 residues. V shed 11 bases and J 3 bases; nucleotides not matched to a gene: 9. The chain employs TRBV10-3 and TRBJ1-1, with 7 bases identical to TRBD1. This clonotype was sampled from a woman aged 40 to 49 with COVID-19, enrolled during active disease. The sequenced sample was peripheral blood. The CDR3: CAVTRQGDTEAFF. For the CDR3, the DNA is TGTGCCGTCACACGACAGGGAGACACTGAAGCTTTCTTT.